This TCR beta chain was retrieved from a study of control samples from healthy donors and cancer patients. CDR1 is GTSNPN and CDR2 is SVGIG in the germline V gene (reference sequence). The CDR3 extends over 18 amino acids. V was pared by 3 bases and J by 5 bases, with 18 bases of the junction left unmatched. Clones were read by immunoSEQ multiplex PCR, and TCRdb kept only the in-frame ones, dropping some. The sample has roughly 49,000 clones; approximately 91% are singletons. The rearrangement links TRBV30 to TRBJ1-4; TRBD1 matches at 7 bases. This clonotype was sampled from a man over 45 with head and neck cancer. The sample consisted of PBMCs. As DNA, the CDR3 is TGTGCCTGGAGCGGGACAGCGCTATCTCGGGCCAAGAATGAAAAACTGTTTTTT. Amino acid sequence: CAWSGTALSRAKNEKLFF.